The rows below give T cell receptor beta chains drawn from one sample of a study of blood T cells in healthy people across ages. TCRdb redid the calling of the 5' RACE reads with MiXCR, one entry per CDR3 protein. The sample has approximately 1,700,000 distinct CDR3 sequences, approximately 39% seen once; the top ten hold around 23%. Input material: blood. The receptor source for this set is a human donor in good health. The CDR3 runs from the conserved cysteine through the conserved F or W. A D gene is named only where the DNA matches it firmly. The size entry is marked missing in some rows and otherwise reads once, few, many or a size class.

j_call: TRBJ2-3; clone_size: -; v_call: TRBV7-2; d_call: -; cdr3_aa: CASSSRLDTQYF
j_call: TRBJ2-5; clone_size: few; v_call: TRBV20-1; d_call: TRBD2; cdr3_aa: CSATPTSGEETQYF
j_call: TRBJ2-4; clone_size: -; v_call: TRBV6-2/TRBV6-3; d_call: -; cdr3_aa: CASGSPTRIQYF
j_call: TRBJ2-7; clone_size: few; v_call: TRBV29-1; d_call: -; cdr3_aa: CSVAWGGVAEQYF
j_call: TRBJ1-2; clone_size: few; v_call: TRBV7-2; d_call: -; cdr3_aa: CASSLLESRGGYTF
j_call: TRBJ1-2; clone_size: -; v_call: TRBV6-2/TRBV6-3; d_call: -; cdr3_aa: CASRPGEPTYGYTF
j_call: TRBJ2-7; clone_size: -; v_call: TRBV11-2; d_call: -; cdr3_aa: CASSLLVASYEQYF
j_call: TRBJ2-3; clone_size: -; v_call: TRBV25-1; d_call: -; cdr3_aa: CASTTFDTDTQYF
j_call: TRBJ2-3; clone_size: once; v_call: TRBV7-3; d_call: -; cdr3_aa: CASSLAGGRVSTDTQYF
j_call: TRBJ1-1; clone_size: -; v_call: TRBV18; d_call: -; cdr3_aa: CASSPPGLAFF
j_call: TRBJ2-5; clone_size: few; v_call: TRBV5-8; d_call: TRBD1; cdr3_aa: CASRQTGSQETQYF
j_call: TRBJ1-4; clone_size: -; v_call: TRBV7-9; d_call: -; cdr3_aa: CTSSYATNEKLFF
j_call: -; clone_size: -; v_call: TRBV28; d_call: -; cdr3_aa: CASRRAPSFQETQYF
j_call: TRBJ2-2; clone_size: -; v_call: TRBV5-1; d_call: -; cdr3_aa: CASSQKANTGELFF
j_call: TRBJ1-2; clone_size: -; v_call: TRBV28; d_call: TRBD1; cdr3_aa: CASSQHPGTGDAAYGYTF
j_call: TRBJ2-3; clone_size: -; v_call: TRBV2; d_call: -; cdr3_aa: CAGGPSGTDTQYF
j_call: TRBJ2-1; clone_size: -; v_call: TRBV7-8; d_call: -; cdr3_aa: CASRGDGGSDEQFF
j_call: TRBJ1-1; clone_size: once; v_call: TRBV7-2; d_call: -; cdr3_aa: CASSPPPTEAFF
j_call: TRBJ2-5; clone_size: -; v_call: TRBV7-2; d_call: -; cdr3_aa: CASSDPGKSGETQYF
j_call: TRBJ1-6; clone_size: -; v_call: TRBV20-1; d_call: -; cdr3_aa: CSARGPLERPLHF
j_call: TRBJ2-5; clone_size: -; v_call: TRBV20-1; d_call: -; cdr3_aa: CSARVGQMYQETQYF
j_call: TRBJ2-7; clone_size: -; v_call: TRBV5-1; d_call: TRBD2; cdr3_aa: CASSLAPTSGGYEQYF
j_call: TRBJ2-3; clone_size: many; v_call: TRBV10-3; d_call: -; cdr3_aa: CAISEQDTQYF
j_call: TRBJ2-1; clone_size: -; v_call: TRBV20-1; d_call: TRBD2; cdr3_aa: CSSRRLAGNNEQFF
j_call: TRBJ2-1; clone_size: -; v_call: TRBV7-2; d_call: -; cdr3_aa: CASSTDSLDEQFF
j_call: TRBJ2-5; clone_size: -; v_call: TRBV29-1; d_call: -; cdr3_aa: CSALLASETQYF
j_call: TRBJ2-5; clone_size: once; v_call: TRBV20-1; d_call: -; cdr3_aa: CSARVLGQSQETLYF
j_call: TRBJ1-6; clone_size: -; v_call: TRBV6-5; d_call: TRBD1; cdr3_aa: CASSLTGGFNNSPLHF
j_call: -; clone_size: -; v_call: TRBV18; d_call: -; cdr3_aa: CASSPRHPHNPPGGEQYF
j_call: TRBJ2-1; clone_size: few; v_call: TRBV20-1; d_call: -; cdr3_aa: CSAREDLSSYNEQFF
j_call: TRBJ2-1; clone_size: -; v_call: TRBV6-5; d_call: -; cdr3_aa: CASRTGHEKNEQFF
j_call: TRBJ2-7; clone_size: -; v_call: TRBV5-1; d_call: TRBD1; cdr3_aa: CASSLASGQDSYEQYF
j_call: TRBJ1-2; clone_size: -; v_call: TRBV3-1; d_call: -; cdr3_aa: CASSTRGGANYGYTF
j_call: TRBJ1-5; clone_size: -; v_call: TRBV5-1; d_call: -; cdr3_aa: CASSSYHQPQHF
j_call: TRBJ2-7; clone_size: -; v_call: TRBV27; d_call: -; cdr3_aa: CASNRDNSYEQYF
j_call: TRBJ2-7; clone_size: -; v_call: TRBV9; d_call: -; cdr3_aa: CASSVAGNHEQYF
j_call: TRBJ1-2; clone_size: many; v_call: TRBV12-3/TRBV12-4; d_call: TRBD1; cdr3_aa: CASSRGTGGYGYTF
j_call: TRBJ1-2; clone_size: -; v_call: TRBV7-9; d_call: -; cdr3_aa: CASSLGATRTVRQGYTF
j_call: TRBJ2-1; clone_size: -; v_call: TRBV6-2/TRBV6-3; d_call: -; cdr3_aa: CASSPTDYPYNEQFF
j_call: TRBJ2-1; clone_size: -; v_call: TRBV3-1; d_call: -; cdr3_aa: CASSQARTSNEQFF
j_call: TRBJ1-2; clone_size: -; v_call: TRBV29-1; d_call: TRBD1; cdr3_aa: CSIIGDRGDYGYTF
j_call: TRBJ2-3; clone_size: -; v_call: TRBV4-3; d_call: TRBD1; cdr3_aa: CASSGPHRGTGTDTQYF
j_call: TRBJ2-7; clone_size: -; v_call: TRBV6-6; d_call: -; cdr3_aa: CASGGLGARFPNYEQYF
j_call: TRBJ1-2; clone_size: -; v_call: TRBV6-6; d_call: TRBD1; cdr3_aa: CASSYTSTGDYGYTF
j_call: TRBJ2-1; clone_size: -; v_call: TRBV11-2; d_call: -; cdr3_aa: CASSLDSWSMDERFF
j_call: TRBJ1-1; clone_size: -; v_call: TRBV13; d_call: -; cdr3_aa: CASSLGGEGLNTEAFF
j_call: TRBJ2-1; clone_size: few; v_call: TRBV5-6; d_call: -; cdr3_aa: CASSKTNLGQLHEQFF
j_call: TRBJ2-7; clone_size: -; v_call: TRBV6-1; d_call: TRBD1; cdr3_aa: CASIFGQGGGYEQYF
j_call: TRBJ1-2; clone_size: -; v_call: TRBV24-1; d_call: TRBD1; cdr3_aa: CATSEGTGGLGYTF